The 30 T cell receptor beta chains in this list originate from one sample, sequenced in a study of T cells in localized non-small cell lung cancer. Using immunoSEQ multiplex PCR, the repertoire was profiled, and TCRdb retains in-frame clones only, with some absent. The sample records a few thousand clones, around a fifth being singletons. Material: lung tumor tissue, obtained before any cancer treatment. The receptors derive from a female donor of 60 years or more with stage I lung adenocarcinoma.

This clone is medium-sized by share. The chain has TRBV11-3 and TRBJ2-3; 8 bases map to TRBD2. The trim removed 5 bases at V and 4 bases at J, leaving 14 bases unmatched. The CDR3 totals 17 residues. Per the germline V gene, CDR1 is SGHNT and CDR2 is YENEEA. DNA of the CDR3: TGTGCCAGCAGCCCACCTGAAGCGGGAGTATTATCAGATACGCAGTATTTT. Amino acids: CASSPPEAGVLSDTQYF.

This clone is judged large. The V call is TRBV9, the J call TRBJ2-1, with D possibly being TRBD2 (5 bases). Germline V gives CDR1 SGDLS, CDR2 YYNGEE. The CDR3 consists of 13 residues. V was clipped by 4 bases and J by 9 bases, with 14 bases between them. The CDR3 sequence is CASSPTSPGEQFF. CDR3 bases: TGTGCCAGCAGCCCTACTAGTCCGGGTGAGCAGTTCTTC. The complete variable domain, with remaining parts taken from reference TRBV9 and TRBJ2-1, reads DSGVTQTPKHLITATGQRVTLRCSPRSGDLSVYWYQQSLDQGLQFLIQYYNGEERAKGNILERFSAQQFPDLHSELNLSSLELGDSALYFCASSPTSPGEQFFGPGTRLTVL.

In this sample, this clone turned up many times. This sequence joins TRBV10-3 and TRBJ2-3; 7 nucleotides agree with TRBD2. The CDR3 extends over 14 amino acids. Germline CDR1 reads ENHRY; CDR2 reads SYGVKD. With V trimmed by 7 bases and J by 4 bases, 8 bases remained unmatched. CDR3 sequence (DNA): TGTGCCATCAACCGGGACTACTCCTCAGATACGCAGTATTTT. Its translation is CAINRDYSSDTQYF.

This chain connects TRBV6-8 to TRBJ1-1; 8 nucleotides line up with TRBD1. The J segment lost 2 bases and the V segment lost 5 bases, leaving 4 bases of the junction unmatched. The germline CDR1 and CDR2 sequences are MNHGY and SAAAGT. The CDR3 runs 14 residues. This chain's CDR3 is CASSDRGRNTEAFF. In nucleotides, the CDR3 is TGTGCCAGCAGTGACAGGGGCCGAAACACTGAAGCTTTCTTT.

This chain connects TRBV19 to TRBJ1-4, with D tentatively TRBD1 (6 bases). V was trimmed by 5 bases and J by 4 bases, leaving 11 bases between them. This CDR3 is built from 14 residues. Germline CDR1 is LNHDA and CDR2 is SQIVND (reference sequence). The CDR3 protein is CASSWTAFNEKLFF. The CDR3 coding sequence is TGTGCCAGTAGTTGGACAGCTTTTAATGAAAAACTGTTTTTT.

This clone was counted a few times. The chain links TRBV7-1 to TRBJ2-1; possibly TRBD2 for D (5 bases). TRBV7-1 is reported as an ORF; its role is uncertain. The V end was cut by 5 bases, the J end by 6 bases, with 11 bases between. CDR3 size: 13 residues. The CDR3 loop is CASSQGRSNEQFF. CDR3 nucleotide sequence: TGTGCCAGCAGCCAAGGGAGAAGCAATGAGCAGTTCTTC.

In its sample, this clone is medium-sized. The chain uses TRBV19 and TRBJ1-1; D may be TRBD1 (6 bases). V lost 6 bases and J 5 bases, leaving 19 bases between the germline ends. CDR1 is LNHDA and CDR2 is SQIVND in the germline V gene (reference sequence). The CDR3 is made up of 15 amino acids. CDR3 in DNA: TGTGCCAGTAGGGATCACAGGGCCGGGACGACTGAAGCTTTCTTT. Its protein is CASRDHRAGTTEAFF.

This clone appeared a few times. J is TRBJ1-2 and V is TRBV6-8; a weak D match, TRBD1 (6 bases). This CDR3 comprises 15 residues. V shed 10 bases and J shed 4 bases, with 22 bases lying between them. Germline V gene data show CDR1 as MNHGY and CDR2 as SAAAGT. DNA for the CDR3: TGTGCCACTTTACTTACAGGGACCCCCCCCTATGGCTACACCTTC. Translated: CATLLTGTPPYGYTF.

The CDR3 DNA sequence: TGTGCCACCAGCAGAGCGGGGACAGGAGTTAAGAACTATGGCTACACCTTC. This encodes CATSRAGTGVKNYGYTF. This chain links TRBV15 with TRBJ1-2, with 8 bases fitting TRBD1. CDR1 and CDR2 from the germline V gene are LNHNV and YYDKDF (reference sequence). The junction had 9 bases not matched to a gene; V was cut back by 1 base and J by 2 bases. This CDR3 has 17 residues. Filled out from reference TRBV15 and TRBJ1-2, the complete variable domain reads DAMVIQNPRYQVTQFGKPVTLSCSQTLNHNVMYWYQQKSSQAPKLLFHYYDKDFNNEADTPDNFQSRRPNTSFCFLDIRSPGLGDTAMYLCATSRAGTGVKNYGYTFGSGTRLTVV.

The rearrangement links TRBV5-1 to TRBJ1-4; TRBD1 matches 8 bases. Germline V gene lookup returns CDR1 SGHRS and CDR2 YFSETQ. The CDR3 totals 16 residues. The ends lost 0 bases at V and 8 bases at J; junction bases unmatched: 9. This chain's CDR3 is CASSLGLRGLGEKLFF. CDR3 sequence (DNA): TGCGCCAGCAGCTTGGGGCTCAGGGGGCTGGGGGAAAAACTGTTTTTT.

The V and J genes are TRBV6-8 and TRBJ1-2; tentatively, D is TRBD1 (5 bases). Trimming took off 6 bases at V and 4 bases at J, with 12 bases between the two ends. Germline V gives CDR1 MNHGY, CDR2 SAAAGT. CDR3 length: 13 amino acids. CDR3 sequence (DNA): TGTGCCAGCAGGGGACCCCTCCCCTATGGCTACACCTTC. Translating gives CASRGPLPYGYTF.

The V and J genes are TRBV9 and TRBJ2-3; a weak D match, TRBD1 (7 bases). The V gene's germline CDR1 is SGDLS and CDR2 YYNGEE. The CDR3 totals 16 residues. Trimming removed 4 bases at V and 0 bases at J, with 15 bases between. The CDR3 region is CASSSPGGPSTDTQYF. DNA of the CDR3: TGTGCCAGCAGCTCGCCAGGGGGGCCTAGCACAGATACGCAGTATTTT.

This clone is medium-sized in the sample. CDR3 sequence: CASSYQPANTGELFF. The CDR3 DNA is TGTGCCAGCAGTTACCAGCCCGCGAACACCGGGGAGCTGTTTTTT. This chain links TRBV6-8 with TRBJ2-2; D uncertain. V dropped 2 bases and J dropped 0 bases, with 7 bases sitting between them. The length of the CDR3 is 15 residues. Germline V gives CDR1 MNHGY, CDR2 SAAAGT.

V usage is TRBV11-3 and J usage is TRBJ1-1; 12 bases agree with TRBD1. V shed 4 bases, J shed 4 bases, and the junction held 13 bases outside the gene matches. Germline V gene data show CDR1 as SGHNT and CDR2 as YENEEA. The CDR3 contains 18 residues. This chain's CDR3 is CASSSYRGTGGEGTEAFF. CDR3 nucleotides: TGTGCCAGCAGCTCGTACCGCGGGACAGGGGGCGAAGGCACTGAAGCTTTCTTT.

The chain has TRBV6-8 and TRBJ2-7; D is ambiguous. The CDR3 is made up of 17 amino acids. Looked up from germline, CDR1 is MNHGY and CDR2 is SAAAGT. Trimming removed 0 bases from V and 2 bases from J, with 17 bases in between. CDR3 DNA sequence: TGTGCCAGCAGTTACTCGAATTTCGCCTGGCCGCCCTACGAGCAGTACTTC. Translating gives CASSYSNFAWPPYEQYF.

In this sample, this clone turned up a few times. The chain combines TRBV11-3 with TRBJ1-3, with TRBD1 identical over 8 bases. CDR1 and CDR2 from the germline V gene are SGHNT and YENEEA. V shed 3 bases, J shed 4 bases, and the junction held 8 bases outside the gene matches. The CDR3 is made up of 16 amino acids. CDR3 nucleotide sequence: TGTGCCAGCAGCTTGGTAGGACAGGGAGGCGGAAACACCATATATTTT. It specifies CASSLVGQGGGNTIYF.

A few counts support this clone. V gene TRBV6-8 combines with J gene TRBJ1-1; D not certain. The CDR3 has 13 residues. Germline V gene data show CDR1 as MNHGY and CDR2 as SAAAGT. Trimming removed 7 bases at V and 0 bases at J, with 9 bases between. CDR3 in amino acids: CASKTGVNTEAFF. The CDR3 bases are TGTGCCAGCAAGACGGGAGTGAACACTGAAGCTTTCTTT.

This clone appeared a few times. The rearrangement joins TRBV8-2 to TRBJ1-1; no check of the table's D call, TRBD1, against the DNA was made. TRBV8-2 is a documented pseudogene. The CDR3 is 15 amino acids. The CDR3 DNA is TGTGCCAGCAGTTTACGCAGACAGTTGAACACTGAAGCTTTCTTT. Protein sequence: CASSLRRQLNTEAFF.

The chain links TRBV14 to TRBJ1-1; no reliable D call. CDR3 length: 16 amino acids. Germline values: CDR1 SGHDN, CDR2 FVKESK. Trimming pared 3 bases from V and 4 bases from J, leaving 18 bases between. The CDR3 sequence is CASSQRRGLQFTEAFF. CDR3 DNA: TGTGCCAGCAGCCAGAGGCGTGGCCTTCAATTCACTGAAGCTTTCTTT.

This clone qualifies as large. The J gene is TRBJ1-1, the V gene TRBV6-8; D is undetermined. Germline V gene lookup returns CDR1 MNHGY and CDR2 SAAAGT. The CDR3 extends over 13 amino acids. Trimming took off 5 bases at V and 5 bases at J, with 12 bases between the two ends. The CDR3 protein is CASSVSQQTEAFF. The CDR3 nucleotides read TGTGCCAGCAGTGTGTCTCAACAGACTGAAGCTTTCTTT.

This clone turned up a few times. This chain links TRBV6-8 with TRBJ1-5; TRBD1 matches at 12 bases. The CDR3 is 16 amino acids. V dropped 5 bases and J dropped 3; count of bases not matched to a gene: 5. The germline V gene encodes CDR1 MNHGY and CDR2 SAAAGT. In DNA form, the CDR3 reads TGTGCCAGCAGTGGTGGGGACAGGGGGCCCAATCAGCCCCAGCATTTT. It is translated as CASSGGDRGPNQPQHF.

This clone was counted between two and nine times. J is TRBJ2-5 and V is TRBV11-3; either TRBD1 or TRBD2 may supply D (5 bases each). This CDR3 has 14 residues. V was clipped by 1 base and J by 4 bases, with 10 bases between them. Germline CDR1 and CDR2: SGHNT and YENEEA. Here the CDR3 reads CASSLGGGSETQYF. The CDR3, as DNA: TGTGCCAGCAGCTTAGGTGGGGGATCAGAGACCCAGTACTTC. The complete variable domain, with remaining parts taken from reference TRBV11-3 and TRBJ2-5, reads EAGVVQSPRYKIIEKKQPVAFWCNPISGHNTLYWYLQNLGQGPELLIRYENEEAVDDSQLPKDRFSAERLKGVDSTLKIQPAELGDSAVYLCASSLGGGSETQYFGPGTRLLVL.

The chain links TRBV11-3 to TRBJ1-1; D remains unclear. With 5 bases removed from V and 1 base from J, the gap between germline ends came to 11 bases. The germline CDR1 and CDR2 sequences are SGHNT and YENEEA. The length of the CDR3 is 14 residues. The CDR3 here is CASSHSRWNTEAFF. For the CDR3, the DNA is TGTGCCAGCAGCCACTCTCGATGGAACACTGAAGCTTTCTTT.

J is TRBJ2-2 and V is TRBV6-8, with D possibly being TRBD2 (7 bases). The V gene's germline CDR1 is MNHGY and CDR2 SAAAGT. The length of the CDR3 is 15 residues. Deletions cut 2 bases from V and 3 bases from J, with 10 bases between. The CDR3 loop reads CASSYGGGDTGELFF. The CDR3 nucleotides read TGTGCCAGCAGTTACGGGGGGGGCGACACCGGGGAGCTGTTTTTT.

Judged by abundance, this clone is medium-sized. This chain joins TRBV11-3 and TRBJ1-1; 9 nucleotides line up with TRBD1. The CDR3 runs 15 residues. Per germline, CDR1 SGHNT and CDR2 YENEEA. Germline trimming cut 5 bases from V and 4 bases from J; bases unmatched to any gene: 8. The CDR3 DNA follows: TGTGCCAGCAGCGGCTGGACAGGGGCGGTCACTGAAGCTTTCTTT. This sequence encodes CASSGWTGAVTEAFF. Drawing the rest from reference TRBV11-3 and TRBJ1-1, the complete variable domain is EAGVVQSPRYKIIEKKQPVAFWCNPISGHNTLYWYLQNLGQGPELLIRYENEEAVDDSQLPKDRFSAERLKGVDSTLKIQPAELGDSAVYLCASSGWTGAVTEAFFGQGTRLTVV.

This rearrangement joins TRBV7-2 to TRBJ2-5; D unclear. V lost 7 bases and J lost 5, with 14 bases in between. This CDR3 contains 13 residues. Germline CDR1 is SGHTA and CDR2 is FQGNSA. As DNA, the CDR3 is TGTGCCAGCACCCCCGTTGGTGGGGAGACCCAGTACTTC. This gives the protein CASTPVGGETQYF.

Judged by abundance, this clone is large. The chain uses TRBV11-3 and TRBJ1-5, with 8 bases fitting TRBD1. CDR3 size: 15 residues. The germline gives CDR1 SGHNT, CDR2 YENEEA. The ends lost 5 bases at V and 6 bases at J; junction bases unmatched: 9. CDR3 coding DNA: TGTGCCAGCAGCAGATCTCAGGGGGCTGGTCAGCCCCAGCATTTT. Its protein is CASSRSQGAGQPQHF.

J is TRBJ1-1 and V is TRBV5-1; D ambiguous. V was cut by 0 bases and J by 0 bases, with 6 bases left in between. CDR3 length: 14 amino acids. CDR1 SGHRS and CDR2 YFSETQ come from the germline V gene. The CDR3 loop reads CASSLARMNTEAFF. The CDR3 bases are TGCGCCAGCAGCTTGGCCAGAATGAACACTGAAGCTTTCTTT.

This clone turned up a few times. The J gene is TRBJ2-1, the V gene TRBV11-3; the match to TRBD2 covers 9 bases. Germline lookup yields CDR1 SGHNT and CDR2 YENEEA. V lost 4 bases to trimming and J lost 6 bases; unmatched junction nucleotides: 10. This CDR3 comprises 16 residues. The CDR3: CASSYDSGSFGNEQFF. In DNA, the CDR3 is TGTGCCAGCAGCTATGATAGCGGGAGTTTCGGCAATGAGCAGTTCTTC.

This clone showed up just a few times. The chain employs TRBV30 and TRBJ1-1; D call uncertain. The V end lost 2 bases, the J end lost 4 bases, and 20 bases lay between the germline ends. Germline CDR1 is GTSNPN and CDR2 is SVGIG (reference sequence). This CDR3 is 16 amino acids long. CDR3 in amino acids: CAWSLGRGFKGTEAFF. The CDR3 nucleotides read TGTGCCTGGAGTCTAGGGCGGGGATTCAAAGGCACTGAAGCTTTCTTT.